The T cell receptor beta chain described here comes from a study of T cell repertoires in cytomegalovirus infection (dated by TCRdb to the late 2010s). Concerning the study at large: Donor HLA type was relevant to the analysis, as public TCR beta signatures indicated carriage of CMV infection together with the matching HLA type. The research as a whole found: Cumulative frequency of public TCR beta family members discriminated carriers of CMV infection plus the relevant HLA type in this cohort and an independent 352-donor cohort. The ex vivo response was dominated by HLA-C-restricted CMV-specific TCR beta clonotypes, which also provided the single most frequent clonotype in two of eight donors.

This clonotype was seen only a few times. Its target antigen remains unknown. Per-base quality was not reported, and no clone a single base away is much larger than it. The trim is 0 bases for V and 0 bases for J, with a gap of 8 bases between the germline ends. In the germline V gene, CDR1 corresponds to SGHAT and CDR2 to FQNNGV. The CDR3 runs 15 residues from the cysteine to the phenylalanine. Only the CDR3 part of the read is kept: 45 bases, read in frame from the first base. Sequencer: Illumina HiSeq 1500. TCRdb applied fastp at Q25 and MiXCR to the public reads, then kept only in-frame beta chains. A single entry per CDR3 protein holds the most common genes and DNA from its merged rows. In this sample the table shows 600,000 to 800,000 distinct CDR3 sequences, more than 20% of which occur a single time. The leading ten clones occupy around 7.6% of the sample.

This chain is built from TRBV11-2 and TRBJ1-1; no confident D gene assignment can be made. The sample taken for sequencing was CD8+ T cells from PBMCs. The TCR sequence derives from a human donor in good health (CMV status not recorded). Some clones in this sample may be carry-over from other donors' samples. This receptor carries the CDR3 CASSLEANMNTEAFF. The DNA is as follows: TGTGCCAGCAGCTTAGAGGCCAACATGAACACTGAAGCTTTCTTT.